This is a list of T cell receptor beta chains from one sample in a study of cytomegalovirus exposure and HLA in healthy donors. The repertoire was sequenced with immunoSEQ multiplex PCR; TCRdb's copy has only in-frame clones and lacks some. The sample yields 55,000 to 65,000 clones, 85% seen once. Material for sequencing was PBMCs. The receptors stem from a female donor in good health and CMV-seronegative. Both conserved end residues are part of each CDR3. D genes are given only for firm matches. Size is stated for part of the rows, as once, few or many counts, or as a class when the clone is expanded.

TGTTCCAGCTCCCGGGATACCTCCGAGCAGTACTTC CSSSRDTSEQYF . TRBJ2-7 TRBV7-9 .
TGTGCCACCGCCCCAGGAGGACCTGGAAACACCATATATTTT CATAPGGPGNTIYF . TRBJ1-3 TRBV28 .
TGTGCCAGCAGCCACAGCGGGGCCGCTAACTATGGCTACACCTTC CASSHSGAANYGYTF . TRBJ1-2 TRBV7-9 .
TGTGCCAGCAGCTTGGAGACTAGCGGGATGTTGGGGACCGGGGAGCTGTTTTTT CASSLETSGMLGTGELFF TRBD2 TRBJ2-2 TRBV5-6 .
TGTGCCAGCAGCTCACGGACTAGCGGGTCTCAAGAGACCCAGTACTTC CASSSRTSGSQETQYF TRBD2 TRBJ2-5 TRBV5-4 .
TGTGCCAGCAGTTACTCTTTGCAGGGTCACGAGCAGTACTTC CASSYSLQGHEQYF . TRBJ2-7 TRBV6-5 .
TGTGCCAGCCGGGGGGCGAACACCGGGGAGCTGTTTTTT CASRGANTGELFF TRBD2 TRBJ2-2 TRBV6-5 .
TGTGCCAGCAGCGTAAGCGGGAGTATGGCAGATACGCAGTATTTT CASSVSGSMADTQYF TRBD2 TRBJ2-3 TRBV9 .
TGCGCCAGCAGTCCCGGGACAGGGAACACCGGGGAGCTGTTTTTT CASSPGTGNTGELFF TRBD1 TRBJ2-2 TRBV5-1 .
TGTGCCAGCAGCGTAGATAGGACACGGGGGATCGACTATGGCTACACCTTC CASSVDRTRGIDYGYTF . TRBJ1-2 TRBV9 once
TGTGCCAGCAGCCGTCGTGGGGGCTACCAAGAGACCCAGTACTTC CASSRRGGYQETQYF . TRBJ2-5 TRBV7-6 .
TGTGCCAGCAGTATAGACCGACACCAAGGGCAGTATTTT CASSIDRHQGQYF . TRBJ2-3 TRBV6-1 .
TGTGCCAGCAGTTTAAAAGCCCTAGAGGGCTCCTACGAGCAGTACTTC CASSLKALEGSYEQYF . TRBJ2-7 TRBV27 .
TGTGCCAGTAGTCAGGGTGTTTACAATGAGCAGTTCTTC CASSQGVYNEQFF . TRBJ2-1 TRBV19 few
TGTGCCAGCAGCCGGGGGGCCTACAATGAGCAGTTCTTC CASSRGAYNEQFF TRBD2 TRBJ2-1 TRBV5-4 .
TGTGCCAGCGCTAGCGGGGGGGCCCAGGAGACCCAGTACTTC CASASGGAQETQYF TRBD2 TRBJ2-5 TRBV5-4 .
TGTGCCAGCAGCCAAGTTGGGGCTCCCGGGCCCACAGATACGCAGTATTTT CASSQVGAPGPTDTQYF . TRBJ2-3 TRBV14 .
TGTGCCAGCAGCTTAACCGGGACAGGGGAATACGAGCAGTACTTC CASSLTGTGEYEQYF TRBD1 TRBJ2-7 TRBV7-2 .
TGTGCCAGCAGTTTTGGCGGCATCACAGATACGCAGTATTTT CASSFGGITDTQYF . TRBJ2-3 TRBV6-5 .
TGTGCCAGCAGTGGGTGGAGGATGAGCAATCAGCCCCAGCATTTT CASSGWRMSNQPQHF . TRBJ1-5 TRBV6-1 once
TGCGCCAGCAGCCAAGAATACAGAGCTTACTCCTACGAGCAGTACTTC CASSQEYRAYSYEQYF . TRBJ2-7 TRBV4-3 once
TGTGCCAGCAGTGACAGGGGAATTTCCCTTGGCTCTGGGGCCAACGTCCTGACTTTC CASSDRGISLGSGANVLTF TRBD1 TRBJ2-6 TRBV7-2 .
TGTGCCAGCAGTTTTACCTACTTTGAAAAACTGTTTTTT CASSFTYFEKLFF . TRBJ1-4 TRBV27 once
TGTGCCAGCAGCGGGACAGGGAGTCCGGGTGAGACCCAGTACTTC CASSGTGSPGETQYF TRBD1 TRBJ2-5 TRBV9 .
TGTGCCAGCAGCCTCTCCGGGACAGGGTGGAGCGAGCAGTACTTC CASSLSGTGWSEQYF TRBD1 TRBJ2-7 TRBV7-3 .
TGTGCCAGCAGCTTAGTTCTAGCGGGGGCCATCACAGATACGCAGTATTTT CASSLVLAGAITDTQYF TRBD2 TRBJ2-3 TRBV7-8 .
TGCAGCGTTGGGACAGGTTTAGGTGGCTACACCTTC CSVGTGLGGYTF TRBD1 TRBJ1-2 TRBV29-1 .
TGTGCCTGTTCCCCAGACACCCCTTATGGCTACACCTTC CACSPDTPYGYTF . TRBJ1-2 TRBV30 .
TGTGCCAGCAGCCCACTAGCGGGGGGGCCCGATACGCAGTATTTT CASSPLAGGPDTQYF TRBD2 TRBJ2-3 TRBV2 .
TGTGCCAGCAGCTTCGCGGGAGTTGCAGATACGCAGTATTTT CASSFAGVADTQYF TRBD2 TRBJ2-3 TRBV7-2 .
TGTGCCAGCAGCTTAACTCCGGCTAACTATGGCTACACCTTC CASSLTPANYGYTF . TRBJ1-2 TRBV7-9 .
TGTGCCGGACAGGACTTGAGAACTGAAGCTTTCTTT CAGQDLRTEAFF TRBD1 TRBJ1-1 TRBV2 once
TGTGCCAGCAGCTACGGACAGGGGGCGAGCTATGGCTACACCTTC CASSYGQGASYGYTF TRBD1 TRBJ1-2 TRBV11-2 .
TGTGCCAGCAGCTCGGAGACCCAGTACTTC CASSSETQYF . TRBJ2-5 TRBV11-3 .
TGTTCCCTAGGGGGGGGTCCCTACGAGCAGTACTTC CSLGGGPYEQYF . TRBJ2-7 TRBV7-9 .
TGTGCCAGCAGCTTTGCGATCCAAGAGAATCAGCCCCAGCATTTT CASSFAIQENQPQHF . TRBJ1-5 TRBV5-8 .
TGTGCCAGCAGTTTGGGACAGTTAACCGGGGAGCTGTTTTTT CASSLGQLTGELFF TRBD1 TRBJ2-2 TRBV6-1 .
TGCGCCAGCAGCCCTCGGACTGGAAATGAGCAGTTCTTC CASSPRTGNEQFF . TRBJ2-1 TRBV5-1 .
TGTGCCAGCAGCTTAAACGGGGACTTCTCTGGAAACACCATATATTTT CASSLNGDFSGNTIYF . TRBJ1-3 TRBV7-8 .
TGTGCCAGCAGCGCCCACGGGGGGGCCATGAACACTGAAGCTTTCTTT CASSAHGGAMNTEAFF . TRBJ1-1 TRBV9 .
TGTGCCAGCAGCATAGAAGGGGTTAACACTGAAGCTTTCTTT CASSIEGVNTEAFF . TRBJ1-1 TRBV11-1 .
TGTGCCAGCAGCTTCTCTTTCGAGGGTTCGAACACCGGGGAGCTGTTTTTT CASSFSFEGSNTGELFF . TRBJ2-2 TRBV7-3 .
TGTGCCAGCAGCGCGAACGGGGGGGCGAAAGAGACCCAGTACTTC CASSANGGAKETQYF TRBD2 TRBJ2-5 TRBV7-2 .
TGTTCCGTCGGGGGGGACTCTGGAAACACCATATATTTT CSVGGDSGNTIYF . TRBJ1-3 TRBV7-9 .
TGCGCCAGCAGCCAACCCCTGGGGCAGTTTAATGAAAAACTGTTTTTT CASSQPLGQFNEKLFF . TRBJ1-4 TRBV4-1 once
TGTGCCAGTACAAATCCGGGACAGGTGGGGTCAACCGGGGAGCTGTTTTTT CASTNPGQVGSTGELFF TRBD1 TRBJ2-2 TRBV19 .
TGTGCCAGCAGCCAAGATGGGGGCCCCTACTCCTACGAGCAGTACTTC CASSQDGGPYSYEQYF . TRBJ2-7 TRBV4-2 .
TGTGCCAGCAGCTTAGCGAGGCAGGGGGCGCGGAATGAGCAGTTCTTC CASSLARQGARNEQFF TRBD1 TRBJ2-1 TRBV7-8 .
TGTGCCACCAGCAGAGATCGACTAGCGGGATCCTCCTACGAGCAGTACTTC CATSRDRLAGSSYEQYF TRBD2 TRBJ2-7 TRBV15 .
TGCGCCAGCAGTGAGACAGGGGACGTGGCAGATACGCAGTATTTT CASSETGDVADTQYF TRBD1 TRBJ2-3 TRBV10-1 .
TGTGCCAGTAGTATCCAAGGAGAGCACACGCAGTATTTT CASSIQGEHTQYF . TRBJ2-3 TRBV19 .
TGTGCCAGCAGCCGACAGGGTTCGGAGCAGTACTTC CASSRQGSEQYF TRBD1 TRBJ2-7 TRBV7-9 .
TGCGCCAGCAGCCTCCCTGGGGCCTTCACAGATACGCAGTATTTT CASSLPGAFTDTQYF . TRBJ2-3 TRBV4-1 .